One and the same sample provided the 9 T cell receptor beta chains below, sequenced in a study of graft-versus-host responses after intestinal transplantation. Produced via immunoSEQ multiplex PCR; TCRdb's table is partial and in-frame only. The sample has roughly 64,000 clones; 90% are singletons. Their target antigens are unknown. The source material was unstimulated CD8+ T cells sorted from spleen or lymph node cells, sampled before transplant. The receptors shown here come from a human donor who was the organ donor for an intestinal transplant.

The CDR3: CASSDPAGNEQFF. CDR3 bases: TGTGCCAGCAGTGACCCCGCGGGCAACGAGCAGTTCTTC. The rearrangement uses TRBV6-5 and TRBJ2-1, with D possibly matching TRBD2 (5 bases). This CDR3 spans 13 amino acids. Per the germline V gene, CDR1 is MNHEY and CDR2 is SVGAGI. With 5 bases removed from V and 10 bases from J, the gap between germline ends came to 15 bases.

The J gene is TRBJ2-1, the V gene TRBV7-9; 8 bases are shared with TRBD1. The CDR3 loop spans 15 amino acids. Germline lookup yields CDR1 SEHNR and CDR2 FQNEAQ (reference sequence). The ends lost 4 bases at V and 3 bases at J; junction bases unmatched: 5. The chain's CDR3 is CASSSTGTGYNEQFF. The DNA of the CDR3 is TGTGCCAGCAGCTCAACCGGGACAGGCTACAATGAGCAGTTCTTC.

The genes are TRBV5-1 and TRBJ2-7; TRBD2 matches at 11 bases. Germline assignment: CDR1 SGHRS and CDR2 YFSETQ. V shed 2 bases and J 7 bases; nucleotides not matched to a gene: 14. The CDR3 contains 17 residues. In nucleotides, the CDR3 is TGCGCCAGCAGCTTTATCCCGGGACTAGCGGCTCTGAGGGAGCAGTACTTC. The encoded protein is CASSFIPGLAALREQYF.

The CDR3 reads CASSFLPQGQPQHF. CDR3 nucleotide sequence: TGTGCCAGCAGTTTCCTCCCCCAGGGACAGCCCCAGCATTTT. The V gene is TRBV27, the J gene TRBJ1-5; tentative D call: TRBD1 (5 bases). This CDR3 has 14 amino acids. The V gene's germline CDR1 is MNHEY and CDR2 SMNVEV (reference sequence). Trimming stripped 3 bases from V and 7 bases from J, with 13 bases between.

This clone has a single count. The chain is built from TRBV11-2 and TRBJ2-7; 8 bases are a match to TRBD2. Germline assignment: CDR1 SGHAT and CDR2 FQNNGV. The CDR3 runs 16 residues. V lost 1 base to trimming and J lost 0 bases; unmatched junction nucleotides: 5. This CDR3 reads CASSLVAGGSSYEQYF. The CDR3 DNA follows: TGTGCCAGCAGCTTAGTGGCGGGAGGAAGCTCCTACGAGCAGTACTTC.

V gene TRBV29-1 combines with J gene TRBJ1-5; 7 bases fit TRBD1. J gave up 3 bases and V 1 base, and 3 bases lay outside the gene matches. Germline values: CDR1 SQVTM, CDR2 ANQGSEA. The CDR3 has 14 amino acids. CDR3 loop: CSVEGTGINQPQHF. CDR3 in DNA: TGCAGCGTTGAAGGGACAGGAATCAATCAGCCCCAGCATTTT.

V is TRBV27 and J is TRBJ2-1; no reliable D call. The CDR3 consists of 13 residues. Per the germline V gene, CDR1 is MNHEY and CDR2 is SMNVEV (reference sequence). Trimming pared 6 bases from V and 2 bases from J, leaving 8 bases between. The CDR3 here is CASSVGPYNEQFF. For the CDR3, the DNA is TGTGCCAGCAGCGTCGGTCCCTACAATGAGCAGTTCTTC.

This chain uses TRBV19 with TRBJ2-7, with TRBD2 as a possible D gene (6 bases). Germline-derived CDR1 and CDR2 are LNHDA and SQIVND (reference sequence). The CDR3 sequence is 16 residues long. The ends were cut back, 3 bases at V and 4 bases at J, with 19 bases in the middle. As DNA, the CDR3 is TGTGCCAGTAGTATGGGGTCCGCGGCCGGGGGATACGAGCAGTACTTC. Translating gives CASSMGSAAGGYEQYF.

The chain has TRBV30 and TRBJ2-7; TRBD1 aligns across 8 bases. The CDR3 extends over 13 amino acids. The V segment lost 2 bases and the J segment 5 bases; nucleotides outside the gene matches: 5. Germline loops: CDR1 GTSNPN, CDR2 SVGIG (reference sequence). The CDR3 DNA reads TGTGCCTGGAGTAGAACAGGGGGAGACGAGCAGTACTTC. Its protein product is CAWSRTGGDEQYF. Filled out from reference TRBV30 and TRBJ2-7, the complete variable domain reads SQTIHQWPATLVQPVGSPLSLECTVEGTSNPNLYWYRQAAGRGLQLLFYSVGIGQISSEVPQNLSASRPQDRQFILSSKKLLLSDSGFYLCAWSRTGGDEQYFGPGTRLTVT.